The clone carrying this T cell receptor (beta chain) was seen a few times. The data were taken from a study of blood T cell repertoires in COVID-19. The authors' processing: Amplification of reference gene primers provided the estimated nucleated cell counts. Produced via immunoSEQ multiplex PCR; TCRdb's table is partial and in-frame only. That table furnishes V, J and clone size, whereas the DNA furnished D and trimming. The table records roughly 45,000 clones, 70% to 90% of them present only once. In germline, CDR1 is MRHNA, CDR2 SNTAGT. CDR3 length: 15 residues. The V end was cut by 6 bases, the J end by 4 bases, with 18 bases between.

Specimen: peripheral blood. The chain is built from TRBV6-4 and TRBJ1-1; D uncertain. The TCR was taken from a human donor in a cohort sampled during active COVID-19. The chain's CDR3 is CASRKNGLVGTEAFF. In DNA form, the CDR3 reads TGTGCCAGCAGAAAAAACGGACTGGTGGGCACTGAAGCTTTCTTT.